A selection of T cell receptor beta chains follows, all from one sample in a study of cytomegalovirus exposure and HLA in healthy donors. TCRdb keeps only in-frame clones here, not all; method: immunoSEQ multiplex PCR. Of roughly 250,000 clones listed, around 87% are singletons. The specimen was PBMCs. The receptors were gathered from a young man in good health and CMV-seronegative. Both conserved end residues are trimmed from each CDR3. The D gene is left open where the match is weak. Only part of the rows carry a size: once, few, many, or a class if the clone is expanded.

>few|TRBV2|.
ASSINTGELF
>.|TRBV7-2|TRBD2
ASSLVGTSGGNEQF
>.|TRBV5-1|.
ASSPGSPNTGELF
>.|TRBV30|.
AWSLGGGNWEKLF
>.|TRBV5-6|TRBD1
ASSFSGTADYGYT
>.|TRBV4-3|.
ASSQEGLGFTDTQY
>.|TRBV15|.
ATSRDRSRQF
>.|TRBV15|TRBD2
ATSRDPAGETQY
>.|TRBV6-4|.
ASRVRDTYTEAF
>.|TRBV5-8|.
ASRVDILTYEQY
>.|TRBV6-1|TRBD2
ASSASGREVEQY
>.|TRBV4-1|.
ASSQVWTDNTEAF
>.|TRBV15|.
ATSKAGATSEQF
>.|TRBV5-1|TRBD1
ASSLATGVFEKLF
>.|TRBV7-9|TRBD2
ASSLTSGRTDEQF
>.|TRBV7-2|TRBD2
ASSLSPGGETQY
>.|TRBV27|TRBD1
ASSWDRGRKTEAF
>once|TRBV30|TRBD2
AWSMLAGYNEQF
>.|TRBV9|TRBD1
ASTRQGRNTEAF
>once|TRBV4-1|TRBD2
ASSQGAGGQETQY
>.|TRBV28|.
ASSLPDSRNYGYT
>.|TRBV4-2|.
ASSHPTQDSEDNEQF
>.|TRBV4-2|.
ASSQDLTGFGELF
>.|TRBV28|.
ASRPGARSYEQY
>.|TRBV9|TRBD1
ASSSRTGANYGYT
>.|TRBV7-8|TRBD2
ASSPFWGEGTYNEQF
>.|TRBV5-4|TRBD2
ASSHSGRAQETQY
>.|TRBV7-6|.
ASSQNLPRGLISGNTIY
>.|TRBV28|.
ASSFLVGTQY
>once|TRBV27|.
ASRRGGTLSYEQY
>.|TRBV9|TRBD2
ASMRGGGAGKLNTQY
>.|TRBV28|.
ASSSPSAEGVGETQY
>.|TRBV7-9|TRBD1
ASFRQGANEQY
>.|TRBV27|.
ASSLTGTQGGQY
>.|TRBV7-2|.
ASSFLTYEQY
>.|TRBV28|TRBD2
ASSLSGGPKTQY
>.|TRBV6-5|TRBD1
ASSLNRGDSPLH
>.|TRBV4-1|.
ASSQDAHLNQPQH
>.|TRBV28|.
ATQGGPETLDTQY
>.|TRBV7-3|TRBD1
ASSFSPGTGGNEQF
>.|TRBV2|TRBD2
ASRGLAGVNEQF
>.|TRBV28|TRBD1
ASSDRTGNYGYT
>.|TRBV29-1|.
SVVGGGNEQF
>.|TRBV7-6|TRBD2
ASSGLAGYNEQF
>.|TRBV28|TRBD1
ASSWTGSWANEKLF